What follows describes a single TCR beta chain. What it recognizes is unknown. This record comes from a study of T-cell memory formation after mild COVID-19. Broader study findings: Second-wave clones peaking on day 37 lacked confirmed SARS-CoV-2 specificity. Some SARS-CoV-2-responding clones were already detected in memory before infection. Shrinking CD4+ clones resided mostly in CM and EM, and CD8+ ones in EMRA.

5'RACE with constant-segment primers built TCRalpha and TCRbeta cDNA libraries with UMIs. TCRdb used MiXCR to reprocess the 5' RACE reads, holding one entry per CDR3 protein. The table records 200,000 or so distinct CDR3 sequences, about 18% of them present only once. The V gene's germline CDR1 is SGDLS and CDR2 YYNGEE. The CDR3 spans 15 residues. V was clipped by 5 bases and J by 9 bases; unmatched bases: 6. The specimen was PBMCs or a T cell subset sorted from them (not recorded which). The chain uses TRBV9 and TRBJ2-1; 15 bases agree with TRBD2. The sequence came from an adult woman who had mild COVID-19 (a few samples of this study predate the infection). Cell type and time point are not known. The CDR3 DNA follows: TGTGCCAGCAGTGGGACTAGCGGGGGGTTGACTGAGCAGTTCTTC. It is translated as CASSGTSGGLTEQFF.